Each of the 30 T cell receptor beta chains below was sequenced from the same sample in a study of cytomegalovirus exposure and HLA in healthy donors. The method was immunoSEQ multiplex PCR; TCRdb's version includes in-frame clones alone and lacks a portion of them. Of fewer than 120,000 clones in the sample, around 89% were seen once. The sequencing input was PBMCs. The receptors were gathered from a woman aged 30 to 39 in good health and CMV-seropositive.

This chain connects TRBV7-3 to TRBJ2-5; TRBD2 is a possible D gene (5 bases). V lost 5 bases and J lost 9, with 16 bases in between. From germline, CDR1 is SGHTA and CDR2 FQGTGA. The CDR3 has 13 amino acids. The CDR3 reads CASSQTAGGAQYF. The CDR3 DNA sequence: TGTGCCAGCAGCCAGACGGCCGGAGGAGCCCAGTACTTC.

The J gene is TRBJ2-2, the V gene TRBV5-4; no clear D. The CDR3 length is 14 residues. In germline, CDR1 is SGHNT, CDR2 YYREEE (reference sequence). Trimming shortened V by 0 bases and J by 3 bases, and 6 bases separated the two germline ends. CDR3 sequence reads: CASSLGPDTGELFF. The DNA for the CDR3 is TGTGCCAGCAGCTTGGGGCCAGACACCGGGGAGCTGTTTTTT.

The chain links TRBV7-9 to TRBJ1-1; 9 bases map to TRBD1. Per the germline V gene, CDR1 is SEHNR and CDR2 is FQNEAQ (reference sequence). V gave up 5 bases and J gave up 4 bases; unmatched junction bases: 5. The CDR3 loop spans 14 amino acids. CDR3 in DNA: TGTGCCAGCAGCCTAGGACAGGGGAGCACTGAAGCTTTCTTT. It codes for CASSLGQGSTEAFF.

V and J are TRBV5-1 and TRBJ2-7, with a tentative D call TRBD1 (6 bases). CDR1 and CDR2 (germline): SGHRS, YFSETQ. V was cut by 1 base and J by 4 bases, with 15 bases left in between. The CDR3 contains 15 residues. In DNA form, the CDR3 reads TGCGCCAGCAGCTTGCTGTCAGGGGCCCAATACGAGCAGTACTTC. It translates to CASSLLSGAQYEQYF.

V gene TRBV6-6 combines with J gene TRBJ1-6; D remains unclear. The germline V gene has CDR1 MNHNY and CDR2 SVGAGI (reference sequence). V gave up 6 bases and J gave up 4 bases, with 13 bases separating them. The CDR3 consists of 15 residues. The CDR3 DNA reads as TGTGCCAGCAGGCCCAGTGGAGGTTATAATTCACCCCTCCACTTT. It encodes CASRPSGGYNSPLHF.

The chain joins TRBV6-1 to TRBJ1-3, with 7 bases aligning to TRBD1. The CDR3 contains 13 residues. The ends lost 6 bases at V and 2 bases at J; junction bases unmatched: 1. The germline V gene has CDR1 MNHNS and CDR2 SASEGT. This CDR3 is CASRGTAGNTIYF. The CDR3 nucleotides read TGTGCCAGCAGGGGGACAGCTGGAAACACCATATATTTT.

The V gene is TRBV11-2, the J gene TRBJ2-7, with 7 bases lining up with TRBD1. This CDR3 has 15 residues. With V trimmed by 1 base and J by 0 bases, 3 bases remained unmatched. Per the germline V gene, CDR1 is SGHAT and CDR2 is FQNNGV. CDR3 amino acids: CASSLVDRSSYEQYF. CDR3 nucleotide sequence: TGTGCCAGCAGCTTAGTGGACAGGAGCTCCTACGAGCAGTACTTC.

V is TRBV28 and J is TRBJ2-7; 10 nucleotides align to TRBD2. The CDR3 contains 15 residues. Per germline, CDR1 MDHEN and CDR2 SYDVKM. Trimming took 4 bases from V and 2 from J; bases not matched to a gene: 5. CDR3 DNA: TGTGCCAGCAGTTCCCCCAGCGGGAGGGCCTACGAGCAGTACTTC. Amino acids: CASSSPSGRAYEQYF. The whole variable domain, remainder taken from reference TRBV28 and TRBJ2-7, is DVKVTQSSRYLVKRTGEKVFLECVQDMDHENMFWYRQDPGLGLRLIYFSYDVKMKEKGDIPEGYSVSREKKERFSLILESASTNQTSMYLCASSSPSGRAYEQYFGPGTRLTVT.

This clone has just one count. The genes are TRBV5-1 and TRBJ2-5, with 14 bases lining up with TRBD2. CDR3 size: 16 residues. The V segment lost 5 bases and the J segment 5 bases; nucleotides outside the gene matches: 8. The germline gives CDR1 SGHRS, CDR2 YFSETQ. CDR3 in amino acids: CASSPVTSGGAETQYF. CDR3 bases: TGCGCCAGCAGTCCGGTGACTAGCGGGGGGGCGGAGACCCAGTACTTC.

This clone was recorded once. V usage is TRBV28 and J usage is TRBJ2-7; no definite D call. CDR3 size: 13 residues. Germline-derived CDR1 and CDR2 are MDHEN and SYDVKM. V lost 6 bases and J lost 2, with 11 bases in between. CDR3 DNA sequence: TGTGCCAGCAGGGCCGCGGTCCCCTACGAGCAGTACTTC. As protein: CASRAAVPYEQYF. Full variable domain (rest looked up from reference TRBV28 and TRBJ2-7): DVKVTQSSRYLVKRTGEKVFLECVQDMDHENMFWYRQDPGLGLRLIYFSYDVKMKEKGDIPEGYSVSREKKERFSLILESASTNQTSMYLCASRAAVPYEQYFGPGTRLTVT.

V and J are TRBV7-9 and TRBJ2-1; D is possibly TRBD2 (6 bases). The CDR3 covers 14 residues. Germline V gene data show CDR1 as SEHNR and CDR2 as FQNEAQ (reference sequence). With 5 bases removed from V and 2 bases from J, the gap between germline ends came to 10 bases. This CDR3 reads CASSPTSTYNEQFF. As DNA, the CDR3 is TGTGCCAGCAGCCCAACTAGCACCTACAATGAGCAGTTCTTC.

The J gene is TRBJ1-1, the V gene TRBV7-2; D ambiguous. The CDR3 is 16 amino acids. CDR1 and CDR2 from the germline V gene are SGHTA and FQGNSA. Trimming removed 1 base at V and 0 bases at J, with 12 bases between. DNA for the CDR3: TGTGCCAGCAGCTTAGGCGATTCCAGGTTGAACACTGAAGCTTTCTTT. Protein sequence: CASSLGDSRLNTEAFF.

This chain uses TRBV15 with TRBJ1-5; 8 bases align to TRBD1. CDR3 length: 14 residues. Trimming removed 7 bases from V and 5 bases from J; junction bases left unmatched: 7. Per germline, CDR1 LNHNV and CDR2 YYDKDF (reference sequence). This CDR3 reads CATTPTGAHQPQHF. CDR3 DNA: TGTGCCACCACCCCGACAGGGGCACATCAGCCCCAGCATTTT.

This chain connects TRBV12-5 to TRBJ1-5; D perhaps matches TRBD1 (6 bases). The CDR3 is 15 amino acids. V lost 5 bases and J lost 6, with 17 bases in between. Looked up from germline, CDR1 is LGHNT and CDR2 is FRNRAP. DNA for the CDR3: TGTGCTAGTGGTCCCGTAGGGGGGGCAGGTCAGCCCCAGCATTTT. Residues: CASGPVGGAGQPQHF.

The chain couples TRBV4-3 to TRBJ1-2, with D uncertain. Trimming shortened V by 0 bases and J by 4 bases, and 15 bases separated the two germline ends. The CDR3 is made up of 16 amino acids. Germline V gene lookup returns CDR1 LGHNA and CDR2 YSLEER. The CDR3 reads CASSQDHGGVIYGYTF. The CDR3 nucleotides read TGCGCCAGCAGCCAAGATCACGGCGGGGTGATCTATGGCTACACCTTC.

The chain couples TRBV30 to TRBJ2-3, with D tentatively TRBD2 (5 bases). V lost 3 bases and J 2 bases, leaving 21 bases between the germline ends. CDR3 length equals 17 residues. Looked up from germline, CDR1 is GTSNPN and CDR2 is SVGIG (reference sequence). The chain's CDR3 is CAWRRWRERRHTDTQYF. The CDR3 nucleotides are TGTGCCTGGAGAAGGTGGAGAGAGCGGAGACACACAGATACGCAGTATTTT. The variable domain in full, with the rest retrieved from reference TRBV30 and TRBJ2-3, is SQTIHQWPATLVQPVGSPLSLECTVEGTSNPNLYWYRQAAGRGLQLLFYSVGIGQISSEVPQNLSASRPQDRQFILSSKKLLLSDSGFYLCAWRRWRERRHTDTQYFGPGTRLTVL.

The J gene is TRBJ1-2, the V gene TRBV28; TRBD1 is a possible D gene (6 bases). The germline gives CDR1 MDHEN, CDR2 SYDVKM. The V gene lost 5 bases and the J gene lost 4 bases, with 14 bases spanning the gap. The CDR3 has 14 amino acids. The CDR3 DNA is TGTGCCAGCAGTCCTACCCCAGGGGCCTATGGCTACACCTTC. This translates into CASSPTPGAYGYTF.

The chain employs TRBV5-5 and TRBJ1-1; the D gene is possibly TRBD1 (5 bases). CDR1 and CDR2 from the germline V gene are SGHKS and YYEKEE (reference sequence). The CDR3 spans 14 residues. V dropped 0 bases and J dropped 4 bases, with 10 bases sitting between them. Here the CDR3 DNA reads TGTGCCAGCAGCTTGGTTCCGGGACTCACTGAAGCTTTCTTT. Translating it yields CASSLVPGLTEAFF.

The chain has TRBV4-3 and TRBJ2-5; the D gene is possibly TRBD2 (6 bases). This CDR3 is 15 amino acids long. Trimming shortened V by 0 bases and J by 4 bases, and 12 bases separated the two germline ends. CDR1 is LGHNA, CDR2 YSLEER, per germline. CDR3 sequence reads: CASSQERASVETQYF. CDR3 nucleotides: TGCGCCAGCAGCCAAGAGCGGGCTAGCGTAGAGACCCAGTACTTC.

V usage is TRBV25-1 and J usage is TRBJ2-7; TRBD1 agrees at 10 bases. The germline V gene encodes CDR1 MGHDK and CDR2 SYGVNS. The junction had 10 bases not matched to a gene; V was cut back by 6 bases and J by 5 bases. CDR3 length: 15 residues. This chain's CDR3 is CASRAPGTGAHEQYF. The CDR3 nucleotides read TGTGCCAGCAGGGCTCCCGGGACAGGGGCCCACGAGCAGTACTTC.

This clone has just one count. V and J are TRBV10-1 and TRBJ1-5, with 8 bases identical to TRBD1. V lost 2 bases to trimming and J lost 4 bases; unmatched junction nucleotides: 10. Germline CDR1 is WNHNN and CDR2 is SYGVQD (reference sequence). The CDR3 loop spans 17 amino acids. Written as DNA, the CDR3 is TGCGCCAGCAGTGAGGCCGGCAGGGGGCAGTGGAATCAGCCCCAGCATTTT. It yields the protein CASSEAGRGQWNQPQHF.

The V and J genes are TRBV11-2 and TRBJ2-1; D uncertain. In germline, CDR1 is SGHAT, CDR2 FQNNGV. With 4 bases removed from V and 6 bases from J, the gap between germline ends came to 7 bases. CDR3 size: 12 residues. The CDR3 protein is CASSYSGNEQFF. The CDR3 DNA reads as TGTGCCAGCAGCTATTCGGGCAATGAGCAGTTCTTC.

Only a few counts were recorded for this clone. The chain links TRBV2 to TRBJ1-2; D may be TRBD1 (5 bases). The CDR3 loop spans 14 amino acids. V lost 5 bases and J 4 bases, leaving 14 bases between the germline ends. The V gene's germline CDR1 is SNHLY and CDR2 FYNNEI. The CDR3 DNA sequence: TGTGCCAGCAGTCAGGGTACAACGTTCTATGGCTACACCTTC. This sequence encodes CASSQGTTFYGYTF.

The chain recombines TRBV11-2 with TRBJ2-1, with 8 bases aligning to TRBD2. The V gene end was trimmed by 5 bases and the J gene end by 7 bases; junction bases not matched to a gene: 10. The CDR3 runs 15 residues. Germline V gene data show CDR1 as SGHAT and CDR2 as FQNNGV. In DNA, the CDR3 is TGTGCCAGCAGCCGAAACGGGGGGGCCGGTAATGAGCAGTTCTTC. Its protein is CASSRNGGAGNEQFF. Drawing the rest from reference TRBV11-2 and TRBJ2-1, the complete variable domain is EAGVAQSPRYKIIEKRQSVAFWCNPISGHATLYWYQQILGQGPKLLIQFQNNGVVDDSQLPKDRFSAERLKGVDSTLKIQPAKLEDSAVYLCASSRNGGAGNEQFFGPGTRLTVL.

This chain's CDR3 is CASSEADYEQYF. The CDR3 region has the DNA TGTGCCAGCAGTGAGGCGGATTACGAGCAGTACTTC. V usage is TRBV2 and J usage is TRBJ2-7; D is uncertain. Trimming shortened V by 3 bases and J by 4 bases, and 7 bases separated the two germline ends. The CDR3 loop spans 12 amino acids. Germline V gives CDR1 SNHLY, CDR2 FYNNEI.

This sequence joins TRBV7-2 and TRBJ2-7; D may be TRBD2 (5 bases). The V gene lost 2 bases and the J gene lost 7 bases, with 12 bases spanning the gap. There are 13 residues in the CDR3. Germline loops: CDR1 SGHTA, CDR2 FQGNSA. This CDR3 reads CASSLTGNGEQYF. The CDR3 DNA reads as TGTGCCAGCAGCTTAACCGGGAACGGTGAGCAGTACTTC.

The rearrangement links TRBV7-3 to TRBJ2-1, with 10 bases that match TRBD2. Germline V gene lookup returns CDR1 SGHTA and CDR2 FQGTGA. The CDR3 totals 15 residues. V dropped 2 bases and J dropped 8; count of bases not matched to a gene: 6. The chain's CDR3 is CASSLSLAGAYEQFF. CDR3 coding DNA: TGTGCCAGCAGCTTATCCCTAGCGGGAGCATATGAGCAGTTCTTC.

The CDR3 nucleotides read TGTGCCAGCAGCGTAGATTCAGGTTTCTCTGGAAACACCATATATTTT. It translates to CASSVDSGFSGNTIYF. The chain recombines TRBV9 with TRBJ1-3; D uncertain. V was trimmed by 0 bases and J by 0 bases, leaving 10 bases between them. The CDR3 extends over 16 amino acids. Germline V CDR1 and CDR2: SGDLS, YYNGEE.

This clone was counted once. This sequence joins TRBV6-5 and TRBJ2-1; TRBD2 agrees at 7 bases. This CDR3 has 13 amino acids. V was pared by 2 bases and J by 8 bases, with 3 bases of the junction left unmatched. CDR1 is MNHEY and CDR2 is SVGAGI in the germline V gene. CDR3 nucleotides: TGTGCCAGCAGTTACGTGGGGGGGGATGAGCAGTTCTTC. The encoded protein is CASSYVGGDEQFF.

This chain uses TRBV15 with TRBJ2-1; D may be TRBD2 (5 bases). CDR1 LNHNV and CDR2 YYDKDF come from the germline V gene (reference sequence). V gave up 1 base and J gave up 6 bases, with 10 bases separating them. This CDR3 contains 14 residues. The CDR3 DNA reads as TGTGCCACCAGCAGAGCTCGGGAAGGCAATGAGCAGTTCTTC. This translates into CATSRAREGNEQFF.